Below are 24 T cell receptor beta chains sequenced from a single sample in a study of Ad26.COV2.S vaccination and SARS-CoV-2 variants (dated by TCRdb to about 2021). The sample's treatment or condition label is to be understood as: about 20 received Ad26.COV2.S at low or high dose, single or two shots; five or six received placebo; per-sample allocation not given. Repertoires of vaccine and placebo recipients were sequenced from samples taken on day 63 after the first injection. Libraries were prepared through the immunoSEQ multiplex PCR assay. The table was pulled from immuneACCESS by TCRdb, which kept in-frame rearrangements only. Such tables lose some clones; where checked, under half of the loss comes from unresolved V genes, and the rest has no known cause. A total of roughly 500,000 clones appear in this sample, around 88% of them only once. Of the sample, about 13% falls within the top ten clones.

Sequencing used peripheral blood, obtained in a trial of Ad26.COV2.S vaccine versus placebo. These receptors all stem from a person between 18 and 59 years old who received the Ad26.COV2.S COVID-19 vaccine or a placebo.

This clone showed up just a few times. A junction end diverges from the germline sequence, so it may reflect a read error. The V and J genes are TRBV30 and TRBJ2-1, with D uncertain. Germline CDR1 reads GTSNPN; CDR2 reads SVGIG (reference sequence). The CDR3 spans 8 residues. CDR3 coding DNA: TGCTCTGTGAATGAGCAGTTCTTC. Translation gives CSVNEQFF. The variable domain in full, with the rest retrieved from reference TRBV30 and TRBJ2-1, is SQTIHQWPATLVQPVGSPLSLECTVEGTSNPNLYWYRQAAGRGLQLLFYSVGIGQISSEVPQNLSASRPQDRQFILSSKKLLLSDSGFYLCSVNEQFFGPGTRLTVL.

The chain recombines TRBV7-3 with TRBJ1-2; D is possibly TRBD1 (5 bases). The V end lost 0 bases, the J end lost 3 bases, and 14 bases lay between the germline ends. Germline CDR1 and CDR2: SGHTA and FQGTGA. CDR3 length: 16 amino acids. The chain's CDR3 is CASSLTGRPGDYGYTF. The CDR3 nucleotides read TGTGCCAGCAGCTTAACTGGGCGGCCGGGGGACTATGGCTACACCTTC.

CDR3 residues: CAISESGDSNQPQHF. CDR3 nucleotides: TGTGCCATCAGTGAGTCGGGAGATAGCAATCAGCCCCAGCATTTT. This chain connects TRBV10-3 to TRBJ1-5; D is unclear. CDR1 and CDR2 from the germline V gene are ENHRY and SYGVKD. This CDR3 has 15 residues. V lost 0 bases, J lost 0 bases, and 6 bases lay in between.

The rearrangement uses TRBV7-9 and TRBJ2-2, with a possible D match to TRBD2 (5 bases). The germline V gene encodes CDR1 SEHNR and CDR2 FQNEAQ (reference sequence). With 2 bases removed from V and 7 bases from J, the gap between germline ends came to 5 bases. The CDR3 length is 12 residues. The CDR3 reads CASSLTSGELFF. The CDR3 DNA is TGTGCCAGCAGCTTAACTAGCGGGGAGCTGTTTTTT.

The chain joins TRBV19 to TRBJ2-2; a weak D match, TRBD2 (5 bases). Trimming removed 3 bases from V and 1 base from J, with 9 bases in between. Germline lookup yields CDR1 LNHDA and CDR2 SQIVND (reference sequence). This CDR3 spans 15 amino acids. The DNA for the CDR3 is TGTGCCAGTAGTATCCTCGGGAAGAACACCGGGGAGCTGTTTTTT. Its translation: CASSILGKNTGELFF.

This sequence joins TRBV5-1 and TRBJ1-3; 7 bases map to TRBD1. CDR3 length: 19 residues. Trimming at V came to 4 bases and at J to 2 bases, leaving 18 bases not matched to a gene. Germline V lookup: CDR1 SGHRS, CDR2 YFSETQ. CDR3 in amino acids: CASSPSGRRGGAAGNTIYF. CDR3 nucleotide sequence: TGCGCCAGCAGCCCTTCGGGAAGAAGAGGGGGCGCAGCTGGAAACACCATATATTTT.

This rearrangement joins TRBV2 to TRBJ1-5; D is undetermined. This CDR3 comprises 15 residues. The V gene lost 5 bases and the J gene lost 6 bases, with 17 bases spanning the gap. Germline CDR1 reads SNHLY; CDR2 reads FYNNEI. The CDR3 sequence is CASSLTGVRAQPQHF. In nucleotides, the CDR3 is TGTGCCAGCAGTCTGACGGGCGTCCGCGCTCAGCCCCAGCATTTT.

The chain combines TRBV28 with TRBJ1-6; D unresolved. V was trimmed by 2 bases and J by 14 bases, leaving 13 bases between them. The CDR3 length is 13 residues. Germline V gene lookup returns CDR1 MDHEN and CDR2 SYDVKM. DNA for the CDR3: TGTGCCAGCAGTTTACCGCTCCAAATCACCCTCCACTTT. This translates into CASSLPLQITLHF.

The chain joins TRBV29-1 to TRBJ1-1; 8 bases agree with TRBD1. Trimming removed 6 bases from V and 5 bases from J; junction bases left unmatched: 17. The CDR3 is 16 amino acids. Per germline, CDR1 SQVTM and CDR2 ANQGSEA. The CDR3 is CSVQWTGTNGLTEAFF. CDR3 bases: TGCAGCGTCCAATGGACAGGGACAAACGGGTTGACTGAAGCTTTCTTT.

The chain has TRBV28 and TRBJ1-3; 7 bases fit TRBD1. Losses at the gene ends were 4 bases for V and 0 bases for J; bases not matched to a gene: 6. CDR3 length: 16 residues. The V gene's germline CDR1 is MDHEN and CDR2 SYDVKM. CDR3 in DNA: TGTGCCAGCAGTTGGGGGACAGAAATCTCTGGAAACACCATATATTTT. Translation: CASSWGTEISGNTIYF.

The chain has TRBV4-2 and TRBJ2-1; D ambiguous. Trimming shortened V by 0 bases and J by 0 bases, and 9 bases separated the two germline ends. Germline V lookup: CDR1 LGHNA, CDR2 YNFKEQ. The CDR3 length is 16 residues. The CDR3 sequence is CASSQEFLSSYNEQFF. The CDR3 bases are TGTGCCAGCAGCCAAGAATTCCTTAGCTCCTACAATGAGCAGTTCTTC.

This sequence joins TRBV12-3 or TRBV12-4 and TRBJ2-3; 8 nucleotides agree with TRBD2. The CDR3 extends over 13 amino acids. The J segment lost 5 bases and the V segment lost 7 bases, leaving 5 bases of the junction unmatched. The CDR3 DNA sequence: TGTGCCAGCACCGGACTAGCTGGAGATACGCAGTATTTT. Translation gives CASTGLAGDTQYF.

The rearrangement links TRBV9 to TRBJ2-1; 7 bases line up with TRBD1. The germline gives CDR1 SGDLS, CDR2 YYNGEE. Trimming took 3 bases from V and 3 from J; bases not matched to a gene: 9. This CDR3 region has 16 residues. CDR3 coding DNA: TGTGCCAGCAGCGCCCGTTCAGGGGGAGACTACAATGAGCAGTTCTTC. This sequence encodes CASSARSGGDYNEQFF.

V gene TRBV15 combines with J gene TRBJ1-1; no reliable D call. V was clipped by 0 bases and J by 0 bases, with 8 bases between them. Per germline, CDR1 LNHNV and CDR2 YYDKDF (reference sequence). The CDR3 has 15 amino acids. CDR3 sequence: CATSREEGVNTEAFF. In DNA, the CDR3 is TGTGCCACCAGCAGAGAAGAGGGAGTGAACACTGAAGCTTTCTTT. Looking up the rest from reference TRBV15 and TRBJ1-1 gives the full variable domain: DAMVIQNPRYQVTQFGKPVTLSCSQTLNHNVMYWYQQKSSQAPKLLFHYYDKDFNNEADTPDNFQSRRPNTSFCFLDIRSPGLGDTAMYLCATSREEGVNTEAFFGQGTRLTVV.

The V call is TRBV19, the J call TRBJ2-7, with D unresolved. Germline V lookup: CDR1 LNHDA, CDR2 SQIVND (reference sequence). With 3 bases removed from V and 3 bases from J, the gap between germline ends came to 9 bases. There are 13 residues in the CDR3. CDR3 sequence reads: CASSISPRYEQYF. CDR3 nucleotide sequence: TGTGCCAGTAGTATTTCTCCCCGCTACGAGCAGTACTTC.

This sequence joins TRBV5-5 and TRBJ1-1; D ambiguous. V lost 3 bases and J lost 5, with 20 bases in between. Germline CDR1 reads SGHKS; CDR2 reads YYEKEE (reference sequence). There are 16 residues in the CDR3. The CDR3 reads CASSWVQSPGRTEAFF. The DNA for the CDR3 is TGTGCCAGCAGCTGGGTACAATCCCCCGGAAGGACTGAAGCTTTCTTT.

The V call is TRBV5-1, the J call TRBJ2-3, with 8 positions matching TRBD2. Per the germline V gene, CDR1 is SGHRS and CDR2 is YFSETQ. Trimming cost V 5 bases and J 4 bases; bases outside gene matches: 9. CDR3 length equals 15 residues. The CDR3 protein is CASRQRAGEADTQYF. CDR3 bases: TGCGCCAGCAGACAAAGAGCGGGAGAGGCAGATACGCAGTATTTT.

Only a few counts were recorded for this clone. The CDR3, as DNA: TGTGCCAGCAGTTATACGACTAGACTCTACGAGCAGTACTTC. Its protein is CASSYTTRLYEQYF. The V gene is TRBV7-2, the J gene TRBJ2-7; weak D call: TRBD2 (6 bases). Trimming took 6 bases from V and 3 from J, leaving 15 bases between them. This CDR3 is 14 amino acids long. Per the germline V gene, CDR1 is SGHTA and CDR2 is FQGNSA.

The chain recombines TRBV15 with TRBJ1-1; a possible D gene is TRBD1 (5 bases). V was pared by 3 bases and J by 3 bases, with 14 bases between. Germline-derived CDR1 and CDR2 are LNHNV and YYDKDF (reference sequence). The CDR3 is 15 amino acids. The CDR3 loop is CATSRERDSYTEAFF. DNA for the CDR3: TGTGCCACCAGCAGGGAAAGGGACTCCTACACTGAAGCTTTCTTT.

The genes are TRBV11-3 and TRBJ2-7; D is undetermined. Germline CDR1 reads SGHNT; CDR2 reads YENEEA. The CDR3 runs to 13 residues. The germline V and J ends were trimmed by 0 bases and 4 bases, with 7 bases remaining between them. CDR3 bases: TGTGCCAGCAGCTTAGAGTCTGGGTACGAGCAGTACTTC. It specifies CASSLESGYEQYF.

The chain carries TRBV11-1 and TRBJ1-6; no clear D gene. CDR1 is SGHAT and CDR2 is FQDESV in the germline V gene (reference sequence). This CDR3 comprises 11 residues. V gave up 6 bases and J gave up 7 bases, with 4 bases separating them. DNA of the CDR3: TGTGCCAGCAGGGGGAATTCACCCCTCCACTTT. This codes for CASRGNSPLHF. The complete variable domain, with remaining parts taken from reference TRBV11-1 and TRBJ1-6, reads EAEVAQSPRYKITEKSQAVAFWCDPISGHATLYWYRQILGQGPELLVQFQDESVVDDSQLPKDRFSAERLKGVDSTLKIQPAELGDSAMYLCASRGNSPLHFGNGTRLTVT.

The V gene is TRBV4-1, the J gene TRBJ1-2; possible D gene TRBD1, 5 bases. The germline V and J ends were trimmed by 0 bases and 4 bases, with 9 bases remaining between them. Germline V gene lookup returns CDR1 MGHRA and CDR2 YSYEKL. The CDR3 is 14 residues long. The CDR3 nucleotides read TGCGCCAGCAGCCAAGATGGGGCGGTCTATGGCTACACCTTC. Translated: CASSQDGAVYGYTF.

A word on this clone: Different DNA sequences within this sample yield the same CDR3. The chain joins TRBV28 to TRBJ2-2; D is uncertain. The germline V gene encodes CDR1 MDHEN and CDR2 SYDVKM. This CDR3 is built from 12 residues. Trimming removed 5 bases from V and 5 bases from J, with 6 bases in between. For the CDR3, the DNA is TGTGCCAGCAGTCAATTAACCGGGGAGCTGTTTTTT. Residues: CASSQLTGELFF. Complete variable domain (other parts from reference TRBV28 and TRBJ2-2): DVKVTQSSRYLVKRTGEKVFLECVQDMDHENMFWYRQDPGLGLRLIYFSYDVKMKEKGDIPEGYSVSREKKERFSLILESASTNQTSMYLCASSQLTGELFFGEGSRLTVL.

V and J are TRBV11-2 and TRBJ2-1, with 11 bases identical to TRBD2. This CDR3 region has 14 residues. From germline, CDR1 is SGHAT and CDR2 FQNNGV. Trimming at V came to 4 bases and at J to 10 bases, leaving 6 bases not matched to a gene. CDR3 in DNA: TGTGCCAGCAGCTCCCGACTAGCGGGAAACGAGCAGTTCTTC. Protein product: CASSSRLAGNEQFF.